The clone carrying this TCR beta chain was counted once. This sample is part of a study of technical replicates of blood from a few donors. Profiling relied on immunoSEQ multiplex PCR, and the TCRdb table lists in-frame clones only, not all of them. The sample holds 55,000 to 65,000 clones, around 93% seen once. The CDR3 spans 15 residues. Germline V lookup: CDR1 MGHRA, CDR2 YSYEKL. V lost 0 bases and J 6 bases, leaving 12 bases between the germline ends. This clonotype originated in a human donor in good health. Some clones in this sample may be carry-over from other donors' samples. The sequenced sample consisted of PBMCs. The rearrangement links TRBV4-1 to TRBJ1-5, with a possible D match to TRBD1 (5 bases). CDR3 bases: TGCGCCAGCAGCCAAGATACGGGGGGGAGTCAGCCCCAGCATTTT. Protein product: CASSQDTGGSQPQHF.